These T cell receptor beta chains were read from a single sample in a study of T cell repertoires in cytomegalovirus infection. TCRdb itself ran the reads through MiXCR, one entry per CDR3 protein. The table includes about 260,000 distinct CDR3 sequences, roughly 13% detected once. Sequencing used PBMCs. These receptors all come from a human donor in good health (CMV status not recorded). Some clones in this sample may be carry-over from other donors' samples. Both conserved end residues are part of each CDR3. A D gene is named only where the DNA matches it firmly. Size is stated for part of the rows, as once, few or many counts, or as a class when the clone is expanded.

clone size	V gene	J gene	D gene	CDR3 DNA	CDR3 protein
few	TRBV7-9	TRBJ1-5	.	TGTGCCAGCAGCTTAGGTCAGGGATATGCCAATCAGCCCCAGCATTTT	CASSLGQGYANQPQHF
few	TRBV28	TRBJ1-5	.	TGTGCCAGCAGCCTAACGCCTGGGGGCAATCAGCCCCAGCATTTT	CASSLTPGGNQPQHF
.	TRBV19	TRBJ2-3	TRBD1	TGTGCCAGTACCTTCGGGACAGGCACAGATACGCAGTATTTT	CASTFGTGTDTQYF
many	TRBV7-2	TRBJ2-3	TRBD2	TGTGCCAGCAGCTTAGTAGCGGGGACAGATACGCAGTATTTT	CASSLVAGTDTQYF
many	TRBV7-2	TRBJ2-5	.	TGTGCCAGCAGCTTAGTTCGGGGACTGCATCGTCCGGAGACCCAGTACTTC	CASSLVRGLHRPETQYF
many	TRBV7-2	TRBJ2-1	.	TGTGCCAGCAGTCGACAAGGCGCGGGCAATGAGCAGTTCTTC	CASSRQGAGNEQFF
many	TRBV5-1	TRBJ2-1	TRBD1	TGCGCCAGCAGCTACCCAACCTCTACAGGGGGCCCCTCCTACAATGAGCAGTTCTTC	CASSYPTSTGGPSYNEQFF
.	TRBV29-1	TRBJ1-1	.	TGCAGCGTTGGACAGAGTGAAGCTTTCTTT	CSVGQSEAFF
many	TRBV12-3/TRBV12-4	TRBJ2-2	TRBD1	TGTGCCAGCAGTACCGGGACAGGGGACACCGGGGAGCTGTTTTTT	CASSTGTGDTGELFF
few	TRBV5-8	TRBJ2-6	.	TGTGCCAGCAGTATTCCCAGCGTTCCTGGGGCCAACGTCCTGACTTTC	CASSIPSVPGANVLTF
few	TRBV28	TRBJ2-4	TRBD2	TGTGCCAGCAGCCTGACTAGCGGGATTAGAAACATTCAGTACTTC	CASSLTSGIRNIQYF
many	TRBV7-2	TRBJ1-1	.	TGTGCCAGCAGCTTAGTCGGGGCTTCTGAAGCTTTCTTT	CASSLVGASEAFF
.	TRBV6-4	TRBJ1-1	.	TGTGCCAGCAGTGACTCGAAAACAGGGATCAACACTGAAGCTTTCTTT	CASSDSKTGINTEAFF
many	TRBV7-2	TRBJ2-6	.	TGTGCCAGCAGCGCCAGTGGGTCTGGGGCCAACGTCCTGACTTTC	CASSASGSGANVLTF
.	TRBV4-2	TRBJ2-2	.	TGTGCCAGCAGCCACGGGCAGGACACCGGGGAGCTGTTTTTT	CASSHGQDTGELFF
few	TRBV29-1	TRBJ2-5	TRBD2	TGCAGCGTATTAGCGGGAGACCAAGAGACCCAGTACTTC	CSVLAGDQETQYF
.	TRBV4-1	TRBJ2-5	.	TGCGCCAGCAGCCACCCGGACAGGGAGGGCGAGACCCAGTACTTC	CASSHPDREGETQYF
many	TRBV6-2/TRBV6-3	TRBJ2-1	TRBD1	TGTGCCAGCAGCAGCACAGGGGGAGCGTACAATGAGCAGTTCTTC	CASSSTGGAYNEQFF
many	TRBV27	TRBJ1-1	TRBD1	TGTGCCAGCAGTTTTCGGACAGGGGATCGGGGCACTGAAGCTTTCTTT	CASSFRTGDRGTEAFF
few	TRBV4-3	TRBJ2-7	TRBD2	TGCGCCAGCAGCCAAGACTTAGCGGGAGGGTCCTACGAGCAGTACTTC	CASSQDLAGGSYEQYF